The 30 T cell receptor beta chains below come from one sample, sequenced in a study of T cell repertoires in cytomegalovirus infection (dated by TCRdb to between 2018 and 2021). These receptors are not linked to any known antigen. The listed sequencing device is Illumina HiSeq 1500. Starting from the raw public reads, TCRdb applied fastp trimming at Q25, assembled clones with MiXCR and retained in-frame beta chains. For every CDR3 protein sequence, its rows merge into one entry that carries the most common genes and DNA. This sample comprises about a million distinct CDR3 sequences, roughly 31% of them detected only once. The ten largest make up roughly 13% of the sample. In light of the paper, this sample's treatment or condition label describes: in vitro stimulation with specific CMV peptide epitopes to enrich CMV-specific T cells. The specimen was cultured CD8+ T cells from PBMCs, collected from culture after CMV antigen stimulation. Every receptor here comes from a human donor in good health (CMV status not recorded). Some clones in this sample may be carry-over from other donors' samples.

This clonotype has just a few counts. The genes are TRBV5-1 and TRBJ1-6; D is ambiguous. The CDR3 is 16 residues long. Germline lookup yields CDR1 SGHRS and CDR2 YFSETQ. Trimming left V 7 bases short and J 0 bases short, with 14 bases between. The DNA of the CDR3 is TGCGCCAGCTCTACAACGGGAATCTCCTATAATTCACCCCTCCACTTT. It translates to CASSTTGISYNSPLHF.

V usage is TRBV2 and J usage is TRBJ1-2; 7 positions match TRBD1. J gave up 4 bases and V 0 bases, and 11 bases lay outside the gene matches. This CDR3 spans 17 amino acids. The V gene's germline CDR1 is SNHLY and CDR2 FYNNEI. The CDR3 nucleotides read TGTGCCAGCAGTGAAGCGCTTCGGGACAGTATTACCTATGGCTACACCTTC. Its translation is CASSEALRDSITYGYTF.

About this clonotype: Possible read error: a much larger clone is one base away. The gene calls are TRBV19 and TRBJ1-2, with 7 bases identical to TRBD1. This CDR3 comprises 12 residues. The germline CDR1 and CDR2 sequences are LNHDA and SQIVND (reference sequence). CDR3 in DNA: TGTGCCAGTGGGGACAGCAACTATGGCTACATCTTC. It translates to CASGDSNYGYIF.

The sample holds a few counts of this clonotype. J is TRBJ2-1 and V is TRBV6-1; D is perhaps TRBD1 or TRBD2 (5 bases each). V was clipped by 1 base and J by 0 bases, with 10 bases between them. Germline V gives CDR1 MNHNS, CDR2 SASEGT. The CDR3 is 16 residues long. The chain's CDR3 is CASSEVGTSSYNEQFF. Here the CDR3 DNA reads TGTGCCAGCAGTGAAGTAGGGACCAGCTCCTACAATGAGCAGTTCTTC.

Worth noting for this clonotype: This may arise from a read error, as a much more abundant clone is one base away. The chain recombines TRBV27 with TRBJ1-5, with D maybe TRBD1 (6 bases). This CDR3 spans 14 amino acids. The germline V gene encodes CDR1 MNHEY and CDR2 SMNVEV (reference sequence). DNA for the CDR3: TGTGCCAGCAGTTTAACAGGGCCCGATCAGACCCAGCATTTT. It specifies CASSLTGPDQTQHF.

The CDR3 DNA follows: TGCGCCAGCAGTGAGTCGTCCGGGACAGGGGCTAACTATGGCTACACCTTC. This encodes CASSESSGTGANYGYTF. V is TRBV10-2 and J is TRBJ1-2, with TRBD1 matching 10 bases. V lost 0 bases and J lost 0; bases outside the gene matches: 4. Germline V gene data show CDR1 as WSHSY and CDR2 as SAAADI. There are 17 residues in the CDR3.

This clonotype was seen at least ten times. The genes are TRBV7-6 and TRBJ2-7, with D hard to call. V dropped 5 bases and J dropped 2 bases, with 7 bases sitting between them. Germline V lookup: CDR1 SGHVS, CDR2 FNYEAQ. The CDR3 runs 12 residues. The CDR3 DNA reads TGTGCCAGCAGCCCATCGACCTACGAGCAGTACTTC. It yields the protein CASSPSTYEQYF.

The J gene is TRBJ2-3, the V gene TRBV7-9, with 7 bases that match TRBD2. J lost 4 bases, V lost 6 bases, and 7 bases had no gene match. Germline CDR1 reads SEHNR; CDR2 reads FQNEAQ (reference sequence). The CDR3 sequence is 14 residues long. The CDR3 sequence: CASRGGVSPDTQYF. CDR3 in DNA: TGTGCCAGCAGGGGAGGGGTAAGCCCAGATACGCAGTATTTT.

V usage is TRBV7-2 and J usage is TRBJ1-1; unclear D gene. Germline lookup yields CDR1 SGHTA and CDR2 FQGNSA. Trimming removed 2 bases at V and 7 bases at J, with 14 bases between. This CDR3 has 14 residues. The CDR3 coding sequence is TGTGCCAGCAGCTTATACTTGGAAGACATTGAAGCTTTCTTT. Protein sequence: CASSLYLEDIEAFF.

This clonotype was counted a few times. The chain joins TRBV27 to TRBJ2-6; 7 positions match TRBD2. In germline, CDR1 is MNHEY, CDR2 SMNVEV (reference sequence). V lost 7 bases, J lost 2 bases, and 11 bases stayed unmatched. This CDR3 spans 17 amino acids. Written as DNA, the CDR3 is TGTGCCAGCAATACCGGGGGAGGGTCGCCTGGGGCCAACGTCCTGACTTTC. Its translation is CASNTGGGSPGANVLTF.

In its sample, this clonotype was seen a few times. This chain joins TRBV6-5 and TRBJ1-2, with D uncertain. The CDR3 is 17 amino acids. The germline gives CDR1 MNHEY, CDR2 SVGAGI. The V end lost 2 bases, the J end lost 2 bases, and 18 bases lay between the germline ends. CDR3 sequence: CASSYLGEPPSNYGYTF. The CDR3 DNA sequence: TGTGCCAGCAGTTACCTCGGGGAACCGCCGTCCAACTATGGCTACACCTTC.

This clonotype was observed a handful of times. The CDR3 is CSASGGGPINEQFF. CDR3 nucleotides: TGCAGTGCTAGTGGCGGGGGGCCCATCAATGAGCAGTTCTTC. V is TRBV20-1 and J is TRBJ2-1, with 8 nucleotides matching TRBD2. CDR3 length: 14 residues. The V gene end was trimmed by 3 bases and the J gene end by 6 bases; junction bases not matched to a gene: 7. Germline CDR1 is DFQATT and CDR2 is SNEGSKA (reference sequence).

The chain employs TRBV20-1 and TRBJ1-5; D is possibly TRBD1 (6 bases). The CDR3 has 13 amino acids. The ends were cut back, 5 bases at V and 4 bases at J, with 12 bases in the middle. Germline V gene sequence: CDR1 DFQATT, CDR2 SNEGSKA (reference sequence). The CDR3 DNA sequence: TGCAGTGCTGCCCGGGACACTAATCAGCCCCAGCATTTT. Translated, it gives CSAARDTNQPQHF.

This clonotype was observed a handful of times. The chain is built from TRBV12-5 and TRBJ1-2; maybe TRBD1 (6 bases). The CDR3 length is 15 residues. Per germline, CDR1 LGHNT and CDR2 FRNRAP. Trimming removed 2 bases from V and 1 base from J, with 11 bases in between. CDR3 nucleotide sequence: TGTGCTAGTGGTTTGCCAACAGGGATTAACTATGGCTACACCTTC. Protein: CASGLPTGINYGYTF.

The table lists this clonotype with many counts. The chain is built from TRBV7-8 and TRBJ1-2; the D is unclear. CDR1 and CDR2 from the germline V gene are SGHVS and FQNEAQ. The V gene lost 1 base and the J gene lost 4 bases, with 13 bases spanning the gap. The CDR3 is made up of 15 amino acids. CDR3 amino acids: CASSLGTGNFYGYTF. In DNA form, the CDR3 reads TGTGCCAGCAGCTTAGGGACCGGAAACTTCTATGGCTACACCTTC.

This clonotype was observed a handful of times. J is TRBJ1-1 and V is TRBV19, with a tentative D call TRBD1 (5 bases). CDR3 length equals 15 residues. The V and J ends lost 5 bases and 0 bases respectively, with 13 bases between them. In germline, CDR1 is LNHDA, CDR2 SQIVND (reference sequence). The CDR3 sequence is CASSSLRVVNTEAFF. The DNA for the CDR3 is TGTGCCAGTAGTTCCCTCAGGGTGGTGAACACTGAAGCTTTCTTT.

J is TRBJ2-5 and V is TRBV12-3 or TRBV12-4, with D possibly TRBD2 on 6 matching bases. V was clipped by 5 bases and J by 5 bases, with 18 bases between them. The CDR3 has 15 amino acids. CDR3 region: CASSIQWGVSETQYF. In DNA, the CDR3 is TGTGCCAGCAGTATCCAGTGGGGGGTATCTGAGACCCAGTACTTC.

The rearrangement links TRBV9 to TRBJ2-1; D is perhaps TRBD1 or TRBD2 (6 bases each). In germline, CDR1 is SGDLS, CDR2 YYNGEE. This CDR3 is built from 15 residues. V was clipped by 6 bases and J by 7 bases, with 20 bases between them. The DNA of the CDR3 is TGTGCCAGCACTGGAGAGGGGGGAGCTCGGAATGAGCAGTTCTTC. Translated, it gives CASTGEGGARNEQFF.

This sequence joins TRBV6-6 and TRBJ1-2; D may be TRBD1 (6 bases). The germline V and J ends were trimmed by 6 bases and 6 bases, with 20 bases remaining between them. The CDR3 contains 15 residues. Germline CDR1 MNHNY, CDR2 SVGAGI (reference sequence). The CDR3 reads CASSLLEGGPDGYTF. Here the CDR3 DNA reads TGTGCCAGCAGCTTACTCGAGGGGGGGCCGGATGGCTACACCTTC.

The rearrangement uses TRBV2 and TRBJ2-5, with TRBD2 matching over 7 bases. J gave up 2 bases and V 8 bases, and 8 bases lay outside the gene matches. Per germline, CDR1 SNHLY and CDR2 FYNNEI. CDR3 length: 14 amino acids. CDR3 nucleotides: TGTGCCAGCGAGTGGACTAGTGGTCAAGAGACCCAGTACTTC. Protein: CASEWTSGQETQYF. Supplemented by reference TRBV2 and TRBJ2-5, the full variable domain reads EPEVTQTPSHQVTQMGQEVILRCVPISNHLYFYWYRQILGQKVEFLVSFYNNEISEKSEIFDDQFSVERPDGSNFTLKIRSTKLEDSAMYFCASEWTSGQETQYFGPGTRLLVL.

This clonotype was recorded a few times. This chain links TRBV6-5 with TRBJ2-4; 7 bases align to TRBD2. The CDR3 consists of 15 residues. The J segment lost 9 bases and the V segment lost 0 bases, leaving 8 bases of the junction unmatched. Germline V gene sequence: CDR1 MNHEY, CDR2 SVGAGI. The CDR3, as DNA: TGTGCCAGCAGTTACTCGGGAGGGTCCCTAGGCATTCAGTACTTC. It codes for CASSYSGGSLGIQYF.

The chain joins TRBV19 to TRBJ1-1; D gene ambiguous. The CDR3 extends over 13 amino acids. The V gene's germline CDR1 is LNHDA and CDR2 SQIVND (reference sequence). V was shortened by 4 bases and J by 4 bases, with 10 bases between the two germline ends. The CDR3 DNA follows: TGTGCCAGTAGTAACCGACAAGGCACTGAAGCTTTCTTT. Protein sequence: CASSNRQGTEAFF. Full variable domain (remainder filled in from reference TRBV19 and TRBJ1-1): DGGITQSPKYLFRKEGQNVTLSCEQNLNHDAMYWYRQDPGQGLRLIYYSQIVNDFQKGDIAEGYSVSREKKESFPLTVTSAQKNPTAFYLCASSNRQGTEAFFGQGTRLTVV.

This clonotype showed up just a few times. The chain joins TRBV7-8 to TRBJ2-2; 8 bases fit TRBD2. Germline values: CDR1 SGHVS, CDR2 FQNEAQ. V lost 5 bases, J lost 0 bases, and 11 bases stayed unmatched. This CDR3 spans 18 amino acids. DNA for the CDR3: TGTGCCAGCAGCCACCGGGTAGCGGGGCTCGCGAACACCGGGGAGCTGTTTTTT. Translated, it gives CASSHRVAGLANTGELFF.

The chain uses TRBV29-1 and TRBJ2-5, with D possibly being TRBD1 (5 bases). V was trimmed by 1 base and J by 3 bases, leaving 12 bases between them. The germline gives CDR1 SQVTM, CDR2 ANQGSEA. The CDR3 is made up of 14 amino acids. For the CDR3, the DNA is TGCAGCGTTGAAGGCCCCGTAGGGGAAGAGACCCAGTACTTC. Translated, it gives CSVEGPVGEETQYF.

In this sample, this clonotype turned up many times. This chain joins TRBV7-2 and TRBJ1-2; 8 nucleotides align to TRBD1. The V gene's germline CDR1 is SGHTA and CDR2 FQGNSA. This CDR3 spans 15 amino acids. J lost 3 bases, V lost 5 bases, and 8 bases had no gene match. The CDR3 region is CASSTRTGPHYGYTF. The CDR3 DNA is TGTGCCAGCAGCACGCGGACAGGGCCCCACTATGGCTACACCTTC.

This sequence joins TRBV19 and TRBJ1-1; unclear D gene. Germline V lookup: CDR1 LNHDA, CDR2 SQIVND (reference sequence). V shed 6 bases and J shed 5 bases, with 19 bases lying between them. CDR3 length: 15 residues. The CDR3 DNA is TGTGCCAGTAGCCGACCCCGGGAATTGAGGACTGAAGCTTTCTTT. Its protein is CASSRPRELRTEAFF.

The chain is built from TRBV4-2 and TRBJ1-1; the D gene is possibly TRBD1 (6 bases). Trimming took off 2 bases at V and 1 base at J, with 11 bases between the two ends. The CDR3 has 15 amino acids. CDR1 LGHNA and CDR2 YNFKEQ come from the germline V gene. CDR3 nucleotides: TGTGCCAGCAGCCAACCCGACAGGCAGAACACTGAAGCTTTCTTT. This encodes CASSQPDRQNTEAFF.

This clonotype was counted at least ten times. The chain uses TRBV27 and TRBJ2-1, with D unresolved. Germline assignment: CDR1 MNHEY and CDR2 SMNVEV (reference sequence). The CDR3 spans 15 residues. Between the trimmed V and J ends, which lost 4 bases and 4 bases, there was a span of 14 bases. The CDR3 DNA reads as TGTGCCAGCAGTTCCCGTGGAGCGAGGTACAATGAGCAGTTCTTC. Amino acid sequence: CASSSRGARYNEQFF.

V is TRBV24-1 and J is TRBJ2-1; D is perhaps TRBD2 (6 bases). With 6 bases removed from V and 9 bases from J, the gap between germline ends came to 11 bases. Germline CDR1 is KGHDR and CDR2 is SFDVKD. There are 12 residues in the CDR3. The CDR3 DNA reads TGTGCCACCAGTCTTTTGGGGGGTGAGCAGTTCTTC. Its translation: CATSLLGGEQFF.

V gene TRBV10-3 combines with J gene TRBJ2-2; D is perhaps TRBD1 or TRBD2 (5 bases each). With 3 bases removed from V and 6 bases from J, the gap between germline ends came to 8 bases. Germline V gene lookup returns CDR1 ENHRY and CDR2 SYGVKD. This CDR3 spans 13 amino acids. CDR3 loop: CAISDEGPGELFF. CDR3 DNA sequence: TGTGCCATCAGTGACGAGGGGCCCGGGGAGCTGTTTTTT.